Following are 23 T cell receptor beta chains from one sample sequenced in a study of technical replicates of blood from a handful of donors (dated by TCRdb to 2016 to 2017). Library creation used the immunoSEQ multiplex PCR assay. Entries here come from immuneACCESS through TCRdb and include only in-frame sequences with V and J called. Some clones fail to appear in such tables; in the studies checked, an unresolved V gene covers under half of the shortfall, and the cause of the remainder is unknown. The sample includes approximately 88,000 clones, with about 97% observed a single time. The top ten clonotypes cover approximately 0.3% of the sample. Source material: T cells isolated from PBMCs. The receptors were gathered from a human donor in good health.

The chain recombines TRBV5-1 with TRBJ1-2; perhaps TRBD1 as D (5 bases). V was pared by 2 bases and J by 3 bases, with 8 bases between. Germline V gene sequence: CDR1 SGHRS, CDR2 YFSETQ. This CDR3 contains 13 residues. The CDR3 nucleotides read TGCGCCAGCAGCTTATGGGGGGACTATGGCTACACCTTC. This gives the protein CASSLWGDYGYTF. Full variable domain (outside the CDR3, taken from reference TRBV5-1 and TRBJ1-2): KAGVTQTPRYLIKTRGQQVTLSCSPISGHRSVSWYQQTPGQGLQFLFEYFSETQRNKGNFPGRFSGRQFSNSRSEMNVSTLELGDSALYLCASSLWGDYGYTFGSGTRLTVV.

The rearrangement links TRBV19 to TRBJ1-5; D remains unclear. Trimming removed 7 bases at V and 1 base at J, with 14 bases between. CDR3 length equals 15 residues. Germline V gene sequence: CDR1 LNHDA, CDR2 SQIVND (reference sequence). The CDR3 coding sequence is TGTGCCAGTAACCCCGGACGGGGAAGCAATCAGCCCCAGCATTTT. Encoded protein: CASNPGRGSNQPQHF.

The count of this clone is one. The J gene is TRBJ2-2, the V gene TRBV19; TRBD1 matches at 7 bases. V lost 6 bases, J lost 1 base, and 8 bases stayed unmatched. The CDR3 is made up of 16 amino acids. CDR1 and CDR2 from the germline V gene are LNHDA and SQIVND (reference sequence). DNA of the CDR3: TGTGCCAGTAGCACCCGTGGGACAGTGAACACCGGGGAGCTGTTTTTT. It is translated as CASSTRGTVNTGELFF.

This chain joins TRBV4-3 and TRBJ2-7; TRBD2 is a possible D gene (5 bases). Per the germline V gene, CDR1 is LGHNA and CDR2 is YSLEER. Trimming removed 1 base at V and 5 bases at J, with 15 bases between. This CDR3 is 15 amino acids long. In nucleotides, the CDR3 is TGCGCCAGCAGCCAAGTAGTCCCGGCTAGCCACGAGCAGTACTTC. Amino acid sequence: CASSQVVPASHEQYF.

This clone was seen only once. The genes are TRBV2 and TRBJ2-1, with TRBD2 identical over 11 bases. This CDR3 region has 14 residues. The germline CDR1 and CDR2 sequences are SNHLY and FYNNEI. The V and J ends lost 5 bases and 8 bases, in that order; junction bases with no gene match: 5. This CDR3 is CASSLAGGSDEQFF. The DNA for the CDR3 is TGTGCCAGCAGTCTAGCGGGAGGTAGCGATGAGCAGTTCTTC.

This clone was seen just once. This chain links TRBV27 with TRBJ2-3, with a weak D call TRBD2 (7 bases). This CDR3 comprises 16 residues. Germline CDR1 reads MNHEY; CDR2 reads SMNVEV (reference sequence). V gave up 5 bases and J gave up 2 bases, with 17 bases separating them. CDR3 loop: CASSLLWGGLTDTQYF. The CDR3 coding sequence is TGTGCCAGCAGTCTCCTCTGGGGGGGCCTCACAGATACGCAGTATTTT.

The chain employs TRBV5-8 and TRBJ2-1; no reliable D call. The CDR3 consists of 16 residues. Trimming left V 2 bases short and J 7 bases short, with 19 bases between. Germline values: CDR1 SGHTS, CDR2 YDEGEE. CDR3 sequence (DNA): TGTGCCAGCAGCTTTGCGCGGCAGTTTATCCAGAATGAGCAGTTCTTC. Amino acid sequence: CASSFARQFIQNEQFF. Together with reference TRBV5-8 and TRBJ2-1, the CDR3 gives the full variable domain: EAGVTQSPTHLIKTRGQQATLRCSPISGHTSVYWYQQALGLGLQFLLWYDEGEERNRGNFPPRFSGRQFPNYSSELNVNALELEDSALYLCASSFARQFIQNEQFFGPGTRLTVL.

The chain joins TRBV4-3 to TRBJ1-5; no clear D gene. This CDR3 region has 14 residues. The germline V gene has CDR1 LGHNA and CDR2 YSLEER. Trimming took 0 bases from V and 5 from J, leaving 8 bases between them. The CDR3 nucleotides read TGCGCCAGCAGCCAAGACTGGGCTGATCAGCCCCAGCATTTT. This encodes CASSQDWADQPQHF.

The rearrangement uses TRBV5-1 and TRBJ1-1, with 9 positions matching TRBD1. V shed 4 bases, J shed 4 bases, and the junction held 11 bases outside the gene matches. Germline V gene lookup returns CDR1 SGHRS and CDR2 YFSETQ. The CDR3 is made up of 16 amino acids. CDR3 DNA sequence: TGCGCCAGCAGCGTCTCACCGGGACAGGGTAGCACTGAAGCTTTCTTT. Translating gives CASSVSPGQGSTEAFF. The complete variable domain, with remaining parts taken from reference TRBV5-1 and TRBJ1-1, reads KAGVTQTPRYLIKTRGQQVTLSCSPISGHRSVSWYQQTPGQGLQFLFEYFSETQRNKGNFPGRFSGRQFSNSRSEMNVSTLELGDSALYLCASSVSPGQGSTEAFFGQGTRLTVV.

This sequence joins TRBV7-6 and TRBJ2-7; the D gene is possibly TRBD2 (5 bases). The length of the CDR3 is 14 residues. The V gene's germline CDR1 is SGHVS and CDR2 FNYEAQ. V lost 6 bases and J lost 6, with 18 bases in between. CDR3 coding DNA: TGTGCCAGCAGTCAAACCTTCGAGGGTTTCGAGCAGTACTTC. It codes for CASSQTFEGFEQYF.

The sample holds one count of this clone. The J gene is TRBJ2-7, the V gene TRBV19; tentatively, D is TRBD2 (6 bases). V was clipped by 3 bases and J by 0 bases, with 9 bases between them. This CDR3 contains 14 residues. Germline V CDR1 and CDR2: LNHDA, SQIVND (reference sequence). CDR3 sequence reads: CASSIGGSSYEQYF. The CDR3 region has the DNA TGTGCCAGTAGTATCGGGGGAAGCTCCTACGAGCAGTACTTC.

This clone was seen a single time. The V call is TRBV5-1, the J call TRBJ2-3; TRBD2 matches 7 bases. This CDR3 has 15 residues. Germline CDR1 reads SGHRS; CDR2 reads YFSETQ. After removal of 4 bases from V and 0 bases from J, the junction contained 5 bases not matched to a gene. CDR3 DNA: TGCGCCAGCAGCCCCCCTAGCGGTAGCACAGATACGCAGTATTTT. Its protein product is CASSPPSGSTDTQYF.

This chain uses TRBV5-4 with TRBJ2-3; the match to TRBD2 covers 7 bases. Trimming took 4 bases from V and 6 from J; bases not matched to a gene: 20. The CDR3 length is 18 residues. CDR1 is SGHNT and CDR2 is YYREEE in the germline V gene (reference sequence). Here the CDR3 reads CASSEQKAVGGPSDTQYF. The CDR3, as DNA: TGTGCCAGCAGCGAACAGAAGGCGGTGGGAGGGCCGTCCGATACGCAGTATTTT.

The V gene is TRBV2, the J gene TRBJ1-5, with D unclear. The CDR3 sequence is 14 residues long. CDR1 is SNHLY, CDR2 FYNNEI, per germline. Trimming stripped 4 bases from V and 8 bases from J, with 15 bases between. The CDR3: CASSADSIGKPQHF. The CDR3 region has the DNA TGTGCCAGCAGTGCGGACTCAATTGGGAAGCCCCAGCATTTT.

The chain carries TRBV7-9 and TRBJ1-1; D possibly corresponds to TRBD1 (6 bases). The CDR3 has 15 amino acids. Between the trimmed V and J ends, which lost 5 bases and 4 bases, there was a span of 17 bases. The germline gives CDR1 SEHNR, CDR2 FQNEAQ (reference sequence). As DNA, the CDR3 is TGTGCCAGCAGCCTTGGACAGTCCTTCGTCACTGAAGCTTTCTTT. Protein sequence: CASSLGQSFVTEAFF.

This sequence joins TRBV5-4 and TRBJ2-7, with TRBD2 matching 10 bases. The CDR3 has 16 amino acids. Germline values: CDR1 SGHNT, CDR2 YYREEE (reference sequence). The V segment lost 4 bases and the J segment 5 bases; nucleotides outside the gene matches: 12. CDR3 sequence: CASSPKAGGRVDEQYF. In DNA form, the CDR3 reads TGTGCCAGCAGCCCTAAAGCGGGAGGGAGGGTAGACGAGCAGTACTTC.

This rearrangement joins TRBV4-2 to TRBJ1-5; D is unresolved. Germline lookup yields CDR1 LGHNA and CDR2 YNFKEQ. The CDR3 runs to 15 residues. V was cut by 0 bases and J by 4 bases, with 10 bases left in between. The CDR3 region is CASSQDRSGNQPQHF. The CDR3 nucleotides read TGTGCCAGCAGCCAAGATCGGTCGGGTAATCAGCCCCAGCATTTT.

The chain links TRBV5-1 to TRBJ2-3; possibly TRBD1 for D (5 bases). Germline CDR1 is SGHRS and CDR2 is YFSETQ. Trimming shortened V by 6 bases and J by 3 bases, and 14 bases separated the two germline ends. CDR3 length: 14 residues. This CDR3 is CASNFGRTTDTQYF. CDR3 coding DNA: TGCGCCAGCAATTTCGGCCGGACAACAGATACGCAGTATTTT.

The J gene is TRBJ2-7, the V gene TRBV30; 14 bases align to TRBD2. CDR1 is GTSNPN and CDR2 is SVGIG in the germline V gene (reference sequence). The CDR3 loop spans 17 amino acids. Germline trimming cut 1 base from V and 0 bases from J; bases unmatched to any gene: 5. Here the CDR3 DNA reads TGTGCCTGGAGTGGACTAGCGGGAGGGCCGGCCTCCTACGAGCAGTACTTC. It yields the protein CAWSGLAGGPASYEQYF.

The CDR3 sequence is CASSSATGELFF. CDR3 coding DNA: TGTGCCAGCAGCTCAGCGACCGGGGAGCTGTTTTTT. The V and J genes are TRBV7-3 and TRBJ2-2; D is uncertain. This CDR3 region has 12 residues. The ends were cut back, 4 bases at V and 5 bases at J, with 5 bases in the middle. Germline CDR1 and CDR2: SGHTA and FQGTGA.

In DNA form, the CDR3 reads TGTGCCAGCAGCTACGGCCCGGGATCGAACACTGAAGCTTTCTTT. This encodes CASSYGPGSNTEAFF. The V call is TRBV5-8, the J call TRBJ1-1; the D is unclear. V was shortened by 3 bases and J by 1 base, with 13 bases between the two germline ends. CDR3 length: 15 amino acids. The germline CDR1 and CDR2 sequences are SGHTS and YDEGEE.

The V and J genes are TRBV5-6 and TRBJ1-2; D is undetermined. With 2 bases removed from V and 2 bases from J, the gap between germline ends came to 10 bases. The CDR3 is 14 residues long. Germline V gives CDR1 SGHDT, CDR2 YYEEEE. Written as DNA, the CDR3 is TGTGCCAGCAGCTTTTTAGAGGGAAACTATGGCTACACCTTC. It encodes CASSFLEGNYGYTF.

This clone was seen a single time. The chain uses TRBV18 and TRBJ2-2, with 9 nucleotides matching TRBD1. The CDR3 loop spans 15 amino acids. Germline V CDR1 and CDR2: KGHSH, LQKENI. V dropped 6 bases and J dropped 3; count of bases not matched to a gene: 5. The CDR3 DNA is TGTGCCAGCTCTCCGGACAGGGGTGACACCGGGGAGCTGTTTTTT. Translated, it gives CASSPDRGDTGELFF.